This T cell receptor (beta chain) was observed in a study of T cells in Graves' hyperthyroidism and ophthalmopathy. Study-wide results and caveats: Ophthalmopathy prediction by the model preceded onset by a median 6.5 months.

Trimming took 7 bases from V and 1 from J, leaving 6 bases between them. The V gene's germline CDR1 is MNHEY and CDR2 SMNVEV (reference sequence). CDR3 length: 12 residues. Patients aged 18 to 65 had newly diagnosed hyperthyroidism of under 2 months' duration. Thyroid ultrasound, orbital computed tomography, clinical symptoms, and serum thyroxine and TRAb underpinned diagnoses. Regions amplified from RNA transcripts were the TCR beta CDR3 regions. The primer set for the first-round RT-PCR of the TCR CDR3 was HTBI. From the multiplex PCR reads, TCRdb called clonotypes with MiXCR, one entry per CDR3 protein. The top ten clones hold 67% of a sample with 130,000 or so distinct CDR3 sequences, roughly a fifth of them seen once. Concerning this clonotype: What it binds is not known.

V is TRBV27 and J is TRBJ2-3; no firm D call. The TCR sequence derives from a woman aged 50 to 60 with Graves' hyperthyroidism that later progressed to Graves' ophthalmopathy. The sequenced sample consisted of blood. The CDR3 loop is CASTSGTDTQYF. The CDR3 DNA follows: TGTGCCAGCACGAGCGGCACAGATACGCAGTATTTT.